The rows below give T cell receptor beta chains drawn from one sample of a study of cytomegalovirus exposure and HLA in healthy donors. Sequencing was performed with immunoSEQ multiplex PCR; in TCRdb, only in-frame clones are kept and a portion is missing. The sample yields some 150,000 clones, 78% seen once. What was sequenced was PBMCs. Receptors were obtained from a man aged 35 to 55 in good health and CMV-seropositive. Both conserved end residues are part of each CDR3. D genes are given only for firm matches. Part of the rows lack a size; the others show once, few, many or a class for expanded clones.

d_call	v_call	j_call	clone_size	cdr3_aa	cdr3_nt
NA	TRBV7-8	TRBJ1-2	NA	CASSLKADSLYGYTF	TGTGCCAGCAGCTTAAAAGCGGACAGCCTGTATGGCTACACCTTC
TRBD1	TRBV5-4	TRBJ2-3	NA	CASSRGQRTDTQYF	TGTGCCAGCAGCAGGGGACAGCGCACAGATACGCAGTATTTT
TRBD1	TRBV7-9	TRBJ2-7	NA	CASKGQGTYEQYF	TGTGCCAGCAAGGGACAGGGCACCTACGAGCAGTACTTC
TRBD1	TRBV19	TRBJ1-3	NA	CASSPQGLRNTIYF	TGTGCCAGTAGCCCACAGGGGTTAAGAAACACCATATATTTT
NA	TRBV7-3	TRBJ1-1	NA	CASNPEPLLQAFF	TGTGCCAGCAACCCCGAGCCTCTTCTTCAAGCTTTCTTT
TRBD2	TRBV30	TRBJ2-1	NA	CAWRDISGRAYNEQFF	TGTGCCTGGAGAGATATTAGCGGGAGGGCCTACAATGAGCAGTTCTTC
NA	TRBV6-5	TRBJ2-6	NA	CASSQVSGANVLTF	TGTGCCAGCAGTCAGGTTTCAGGGGCCAACGTCCTGACTTTC
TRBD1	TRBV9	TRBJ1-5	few	CASSEGTGQPQHF	TGTGCCAGCAGCGAGGGGACAGGCCAGCCCCAGCATTTT
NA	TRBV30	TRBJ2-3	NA	CAWGTADTQYF	TGTGCCTGGGGGACTGCAGATACGCAGTATTTT
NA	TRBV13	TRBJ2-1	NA	CASSSPWGDEQFF	TGTGCCAGCAGCTCCCCCTGGGGGGATGAGCAGTTCTTC
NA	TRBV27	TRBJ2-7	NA	CASSLEQDHEQYF	TGTGCCAGCAGCCTCGAACAGGACCACGAGCAGTACTTC
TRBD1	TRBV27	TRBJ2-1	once	CASSSRDRGLNEQFF	TGTGCCAGCAGTTCCCGGGACAGGGGATTGAATGAGCAGTTCTTC
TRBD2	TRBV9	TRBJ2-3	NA	CASSMTGTSNTDTQYF	TGTGCCAGCAGCATGACCGGGACTAGCAACACAGATACGCAGTATTTT
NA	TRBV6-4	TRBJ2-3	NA	CASRLQGGTDTQYF	TGTGCCAGCAGACTACAGGGTGGCACAGATACGCAGTATTTT